Listed here are 9 T cell receptor beta chains from one sample, sequenced in a study of post-analysis software for immune sequencing data. General study points: Five TRBV segments, including TRBV5-6, TRBV5-1 and TRBV20-1, were more frequent in patients than controls.

The TCR beta cDNA libraries contained unique molecular identifiers. TCRdb re-called the PCR reads with MiXCR, one entry per CDR3 protein. The sample lists more than 450,000 distinct CDR3 sequences, around 40% occurring once. No cognate antigen is known for these TCRs. The sequenced sample was blood. These receptors all come from a girl under 18 with multiple sclerosis.

In its sample, this clonotype was seen a few times. The V gene is TRBV6-4, the J gene TRBJ2-1; D is tentatively TRBD1 or TRBD2 (5 bases each). This CDR3 spans 11 amino acids. V dropped 8 bases and J dropped 7 bases, with 9 bases sitting between them. Germline V gene data show CDR1 as MRHNA and CDR2 as SNTAGT. CDR3: CASGTRNEQFF. The CDR3 coding sequence is TGTGCCAGCGGGACCCGTAATGAGCAGTTCTTC.

The chain combines TRBV7-2 with TRBJ1-4; no clear D gene. Trimming took 7 bases from V and 5 from J, leaving 8 bases between them. Germline loops: CDR1 SGHTA, CDR2 FQGNSA. The CDR3 totals 12 residues. CDR3 DNA: TGTGCCAGCACGATGCGAAATGAAAAACTGTTTTTT. It codes for CASTMRNEKLFF. The variable domain in full, with the rest retrieved from reference TRBV7-2 and TRBJ1-4, is GAGVSQSPSNKVTEKGKDVELRCDPISGHTALYWYRQSLGQGLEFLIYFQGNSAPDKSGLPSDRFSAERTGGSVSTLTIQRTQQEDSAVYLCASTMRNEKLFFGSGTQLSVL.

V usage is TRBV5-1 and J usage is TRBJ1-1; TRBD1 aligns across 8 bases. Per the germline V gene, CDR1 is SGHRS and CDR2 is YFSETQ. This CDR3 has 16 amino acids. Trimming at V came to 3 bases and at J to 0 bases, leaving 7 bases not matched to a gene. CDR3 amino acids: CASSSGQGPLNTEAFF. CDR3 sequence (DNA): TGCGCCAGCAGCTCCGGACAGGGTCCATTGAACACTGAAGCTTTCTTT.

The chain carries TRBV12-3 or TRBV12-4 and TRBJ2-1; TRBD2 agrees at 8 bases. V shed 7 bases, J shed 7 bases, and the junction held 12 bases outside the gene matches. The CDR3 has 15 amino acids. CDR3 nucleotides: TGTGCCAGCACCCTTAGCGGGGCCGCGGGGAATGAGCAGTTCTTC. It translates to CASTLSGAAGNEQFF.

This clonotype was seen a few times. The rearrangement uses TRBV18 and TRBJ1-5; D gene ambiguous. Trimming took off 1 base at V and 5 bases at J, with 6 bases between the two ends. Looked up from germline, CDR1 is KGHSH and CDR2 is LQKENI. The CDR3 has 13 amino acids. CDR3 coding DNA: TGTGCCAGCTCACCACAGTCAGATCAGCCCCAGCATTTT. Translation: CASSPQSDQPQHF.

This clonotype appeared a few times. This chain links TRBV9 with TRBJ2-5; perhaps TRBD2 as D (5 bases). Trimming shortened V by 1 base and J by 2 bases, and 12 bases separated the two germline ends. This CDR3 spans 15 amino acids. Per germline, CDR1 SGDLS and CDR2 YYNGEE. This chain's CDR3 is CASSVSAAQQETQYF. CDR3 in DNA: TGTGCCAGCAGCGTATCAGCGGCGCAACAAGAGACCCAGTACTTC.

This clonotype was counted ten times or more. The chain joins TRBV7-8 to TRBJ1-6; D call uncertain. The V gene lost 2 bases and the J gene lost 0 bases, with 8 bases spanning the gap. This CDR3 has 16 residues. Germline V gives CDR1 SGHVS, CDR2 FQNEAQ. The CDR3 coding sequence is TGTGCCAGCAGCTTATCCGGGAGCTCCTATAATTCACCCCTCCACTTT. Amino acids: CASSLSGSSYNSPLHF.

The J gene is TRBJ2-7, the V gene TRBV7-2; D unresolved. Germline-derived CDR1 and CDR2 are SGHTA and FQGNSA. The CDR3 is 14 residues long. The V end was cut by 1 base, the J end by 5 bases, with 12 bases between. DNA of the CDR3: TGTGCCAGCAGCTTAGTTAGCAGTAAAGACGAGCAGTACTTC. Protein: CASSLVSSKDEQYF.

The chain links TRBV7-9 to TRBJ2-6; perhaps TRBD2 as D (5 bases). Trimming took 4 bases from V and 1 from J, leaving 8 bases between them. The germline V gene has CDR1 SEHNR and CDR2 FQNEAQ (reference sequence). There are 15 residues in the CDR3. The chain's CDR3 is CASSSRESGANVLTF. CDR3 coding DNA: TGTGCCAGCAGCTCGAGGGAGTCTGGGGCCAACGTCCTGACTTTC.